This T cell receptor (beta chain) was sequenced for a study of blood T cell repertoires in COVID-19. Turning to the study itself: Acute and convalescent COVID-19 specimens originated in the United States, Italy and Spain. The cDNA or gDNA used as material had been derived from T cells, B-cell-depleted T cells, or PBMCs.

Original analysis: The authors estimated nucleated cell counts from reference gene primer amplification. The data were produced by immunoSEQ multiplex PCR, yet TCRdb's version contains in-frame clones alone and is incomplete. Clone size and the V and J calls come from that table; the DNA yielded D and trimming. The table includes 250,000 to 300,000 clones, just under 90% detected once. One Seattle source followed patients from active infection through their disease course. V gave up 5 bases and J gave up 1 base, with 19 bases separating them. The germline V gene has CDR1 SGHAT and CDR2 FQNNGV. The CDR3 spans 17 residues.

Sequenced sample: peripheral blood. This clonotype originated in a woman between 45 and 60 years old with COVID-19, enrolled during active disease. The V and J genes are TRBV11-2 and TRBJ2-3; tentatively, D is TRBD1 (5 bases). As DNA, the CDR3 is TGTGCCAGCAGCCCCGGTTCCTTGGGGCTTGGCACAGATACGCAGTATTTT. Protein product: CASSPGSLGLGTDTQYF.